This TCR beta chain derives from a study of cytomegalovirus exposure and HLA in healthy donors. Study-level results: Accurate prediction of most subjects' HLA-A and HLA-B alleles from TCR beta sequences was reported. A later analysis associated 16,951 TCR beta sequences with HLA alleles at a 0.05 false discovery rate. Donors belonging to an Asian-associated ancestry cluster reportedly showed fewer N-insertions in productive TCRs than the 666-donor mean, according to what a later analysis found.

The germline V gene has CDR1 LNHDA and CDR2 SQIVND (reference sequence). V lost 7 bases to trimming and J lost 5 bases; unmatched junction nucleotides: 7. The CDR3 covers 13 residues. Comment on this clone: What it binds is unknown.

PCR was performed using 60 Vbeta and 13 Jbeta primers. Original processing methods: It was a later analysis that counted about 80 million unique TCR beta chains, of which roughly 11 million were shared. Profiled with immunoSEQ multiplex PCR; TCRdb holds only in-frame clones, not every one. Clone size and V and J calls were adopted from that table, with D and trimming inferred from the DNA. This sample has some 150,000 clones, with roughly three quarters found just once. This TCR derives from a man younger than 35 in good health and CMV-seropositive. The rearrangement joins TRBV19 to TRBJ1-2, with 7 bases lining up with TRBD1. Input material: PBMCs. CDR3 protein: CASTAYRGYGYTF. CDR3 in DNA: TGTGCCAGTACCGCGTACAGGGGATATGGCTACACCTTC. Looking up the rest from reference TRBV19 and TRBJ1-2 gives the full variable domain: DGGITQSPKYLFRKEGQNVTLSCEQNLNHDAMYWYRQDPGQGLRLIYYSQIVNDFQKGDIAEGYSVSREKKESFPLTVTSAQKNPTAFYLCASTAYRGYGYTFGSGTRLTVV.